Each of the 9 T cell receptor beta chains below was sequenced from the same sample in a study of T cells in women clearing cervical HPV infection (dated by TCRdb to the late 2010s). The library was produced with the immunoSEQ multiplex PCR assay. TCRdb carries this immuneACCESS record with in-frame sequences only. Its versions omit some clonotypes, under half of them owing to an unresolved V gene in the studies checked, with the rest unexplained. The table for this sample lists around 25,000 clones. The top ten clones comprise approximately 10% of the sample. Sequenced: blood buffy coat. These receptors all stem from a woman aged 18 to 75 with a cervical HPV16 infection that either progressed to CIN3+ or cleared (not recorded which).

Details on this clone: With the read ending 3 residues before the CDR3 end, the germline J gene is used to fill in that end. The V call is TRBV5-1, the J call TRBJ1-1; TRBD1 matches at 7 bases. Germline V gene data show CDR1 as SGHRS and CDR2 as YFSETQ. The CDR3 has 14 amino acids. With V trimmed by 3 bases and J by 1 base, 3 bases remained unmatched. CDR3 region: CASSYRGQNTEAFF. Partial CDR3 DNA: TGCGCCAGCAGCTACAGGGGCCAGAACACTGAA.

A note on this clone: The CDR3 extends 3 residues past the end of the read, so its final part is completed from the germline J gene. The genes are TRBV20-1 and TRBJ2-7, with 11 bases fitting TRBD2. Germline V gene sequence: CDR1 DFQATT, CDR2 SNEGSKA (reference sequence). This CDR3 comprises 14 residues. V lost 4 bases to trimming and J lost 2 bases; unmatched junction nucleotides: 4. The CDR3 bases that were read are TGCAGTGCTACTAGCGGGAGGCCGCCCTACGAG. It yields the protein CSATSGRPPYE. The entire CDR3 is CSATSGRPPYEQYF.

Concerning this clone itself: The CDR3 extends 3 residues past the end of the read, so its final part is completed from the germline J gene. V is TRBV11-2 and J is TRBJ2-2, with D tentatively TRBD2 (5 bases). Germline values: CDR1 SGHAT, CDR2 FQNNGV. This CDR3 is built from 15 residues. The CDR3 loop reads CASSLGVEGYEKLFF. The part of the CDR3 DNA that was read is TGTGCCAGCAGCTTAGGGGTTGAGGGTTATGAAAAG.

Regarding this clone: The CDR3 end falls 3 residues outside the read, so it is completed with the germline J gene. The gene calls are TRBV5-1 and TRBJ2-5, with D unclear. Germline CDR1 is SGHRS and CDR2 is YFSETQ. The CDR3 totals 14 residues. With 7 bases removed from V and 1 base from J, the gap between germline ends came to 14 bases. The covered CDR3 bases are TGCGCCAGCTCGGCAGCGCCAACCCAAGAGACC. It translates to CASSAAPTQET. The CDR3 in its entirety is CASSAAPTQETQYF.

CDR3 region: CASSPSTGMETQYF. The covered CDR3 bases are TGTGCCAGCAGCCCTTCGACAGGGATGGAGACC. The chain joins TRBV7-2 to TRBJ2-5; 7 nucleotides line up with TRBD1. The read gets to within 3 residues of the CDR3 end, and the germline J gene fills in the rest. The germline V gene has CDR1 SGHTA and CDR2 FQGNSA. This CDR3 has 14 amino acids. V lost 5 bases, J lost 5 bases, and 8 bases stayed unmatched.

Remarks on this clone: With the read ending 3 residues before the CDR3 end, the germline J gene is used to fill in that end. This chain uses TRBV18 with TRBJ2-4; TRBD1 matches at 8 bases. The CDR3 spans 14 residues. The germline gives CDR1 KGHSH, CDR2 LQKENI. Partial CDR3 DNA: TGTGCCAGCTCACCGCAGACAGGGGCGGATGGT. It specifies CASSPQTGADG. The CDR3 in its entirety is CASSPQTGADGQYF.

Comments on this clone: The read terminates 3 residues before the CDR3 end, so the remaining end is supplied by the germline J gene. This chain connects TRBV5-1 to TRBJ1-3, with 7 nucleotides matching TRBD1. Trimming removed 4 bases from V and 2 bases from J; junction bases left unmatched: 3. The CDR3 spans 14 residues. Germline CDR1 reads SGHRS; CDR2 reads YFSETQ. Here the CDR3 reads CASSPDRTGNTIYF. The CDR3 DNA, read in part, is TGCGCCAGCAGCCCGGACAGGACTGGAAACACC.

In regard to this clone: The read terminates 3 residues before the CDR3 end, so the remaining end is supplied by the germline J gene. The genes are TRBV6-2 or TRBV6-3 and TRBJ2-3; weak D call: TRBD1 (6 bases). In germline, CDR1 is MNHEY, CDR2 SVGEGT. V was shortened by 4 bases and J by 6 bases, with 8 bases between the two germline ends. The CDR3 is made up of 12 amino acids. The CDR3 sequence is CASSFDRDTQYF. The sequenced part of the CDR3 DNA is TGTGCCAGCAGTTTCGACAGGGATACG.

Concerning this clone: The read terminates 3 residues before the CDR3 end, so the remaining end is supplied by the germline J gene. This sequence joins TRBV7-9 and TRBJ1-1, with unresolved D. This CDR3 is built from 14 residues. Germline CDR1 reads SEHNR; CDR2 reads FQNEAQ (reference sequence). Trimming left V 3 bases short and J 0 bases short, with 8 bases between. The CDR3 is CASSFEGLNTEAFF. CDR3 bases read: TGTGCCAGCAGCTTCGAGGGTTTGAACACTGAA.